Below are 27 T cell receptor beta chains sequenced from a single sample in a study of T cells in Graves' hyperthyroidism and ophthalmopathy. RNA transcripts gave rise to amplified TCR beta CDR3 regions. In the first-round RT-PCR of the TCR CDR3, the HTBI primer set was used. TCRdb used MiXCR to reprocess the multiplex PCR reads, holding one entry per CDR3 protein. The data show hundreds of thousands of distinct CDR3 sequences, 16% seen once. The sequencing input was blood. The receptors here all came from a woman between 35 and 50 years old with Graves' ophthalmopathy.

This clonotype was detected ten times or more. The chain combines TRBV2 with TRBJ2-3, with TRBD2 identical over 12 bases. The trim removed 6 bases at V and 4 bases at J, leaving 5 bases unmatched. The CDR3 is 15 amino acids. CDR1 and CDR2 from the germline V gene are SNHLY and FYNNEI. In DNA, the CDR3 is TGTGCCAGCAGCCGACTAGCGGGAGTAGCAGATACGCAGTATTTT. This sequence encodes CASSRLAGVADTQYF.

This clonotype appeared many times. The rearrangement links TRBV28 to TRBJ1-2, with D possibly TRBD1 on 5 matching bases. Germline V CDR1 and CDR2: MDHEN, SYDVKM. This CDR3 region has 15 residues. V dropped 6 bases and J dropped 6 bases, with 20 bases sitting between them. CDR3 bases: TGTGCCAGCAGGGAAGGGGCAGTTTCAGGGAATGGCTACACCTTC. Its protein is CASREGAVSGNGYTF.

This chain connects TRBV7-9 to TRBJ1-1; D is uncertain. CDR1 is SEHNR and CDR2 is FQNEAQ in the germline V gene (reference sequence). The CDR3 is 14 residues long. V shed 5 bases and J shed 5 bases, with 15 bases lying between them. The CDR3 region is CASSPKSWETEAFF. Written as DNA, the CDR3 is TGTGCCAGCAGCCCCAAATCCTGGGAAACTGAAGCTTTCTTT.

The chain employs TRBV7-9 and TRBJ2-1; 10 bases align to TRBD2. V lost 5 bases to trimming and J lost 8 bases; unmatched junction nucleotides: 9. Germline CDR1 is SEHNR and CDR2 is FQNEAQ (reference sequence). This CDR3 comprises 15 residues. The CDR3 loop is CASSPSGSKGDEQFF. In nucleotides, the CDR3 is TGTGCCAGCAGCCCTAGCGGGAGTAAGGGCGATGAGCAGTTCTTC.

This clonotype came up many times. The chain links TRBV28 to TRBJ2-7, with TRBD2 as a possible D gene (6 bases). V lost 5 bases, J lost 7 bases, and 21 bases lay in between. Germline CDR1 MDHEN, CDR2 SYDVKM. This CDR3 is built from 15 residues. The CDR3: CASSPTQAGRKEQYF. DNA of the CDR3: TGTGCCAGCAGTCCAACGCAGGCCGGGAGAAAAGAGCAGTACTTC.

The V gene is TRBV12-3 or TRBV12-4, the J gene TRBJ2-3; D not resolved. This CDR3 has 13 residues. V was cut by 1 base and J by 4 bases, with 6 bases left in between. CDR3 DNA sequence: TGTGCCAGCAGTTTAGGGGTCTCAGATACGCAGTATTTT. Amino acid sequence: CASSLGVSDTQYF.

The V gene is TRBV15, the J gene TRBJ2-1; 13 nucleotides line up with TRBD2. The V segment lost 0 bases and the J segment 2 bases; nucleotides outside the gene matches: 4. Germline lookup yields CDR1 LNHNV and CDR2 YYDKDF (reference sequence). The CDR3 length is 18 residues. In DNA form, the CDR3 reads TGTGCCACCAGCAGAGATCTAACTAGCGGGAGGGCCTACAATGAGCAGTTCTTC. Protein sequence: CATSRDLTSGRAYNEQFF.

The chain joins TRBV15 to TRBJ2-3; TRBD2 matches at 7 bases. Per the germline V gene, CDR1 is LNHNV and CDR2 is YYDKDF (reference sequence). CDR3 length equals 16 residues. V shed 0 bases and J 1 base; nucleotides not matched to a gene: 4. Here the CDR3 DNA reads TGTGCCACCAGCAGAGAGACGGGGGGTGGCACAGATACGCAGTATTTT. It specifies CATSRETGGGTDTQYF.

This clonotype was detected many times. The chain is built from TRBV12-5 and TRBJ2-1; 8 bases are shared with TRBD2. Germline trimming cut 2 bases from V and 2 bases from J; bases unmatched to any gene: 5. The CDR3 runs 16 residues. Germline CDR1 LGHNT, CDR2 FRNRAP. This CDR3 is CASGLTERGTYNEQFF. Written as DNA, the CDR3 is TGTGCTAGTGGTTTGACCGAGCGGGGGACCTACAATGAGCAGTTCTTC.

This clonotype was recorded at least ten times. This chain links TRBV12-3 or TRBV12-4 with TRBJ2-1, with 11 bases that match TRBD2. This CDR3 is built from 15 residues. Trimming cost V 5 bases and J 8 bases; bases outside gene matches: 8. In DNA form, the CDR3 reads TGTGCCAGCAGTGAGGCTAGCGGGGGGTTTGATGAGCAGTTCTTC. Its translation is CASSEASGGFDEQFF.

This clonotype was observed at least ten times. The gene calls are TRBV11-2 and TRBJ2-1, with D maybe TRBD2 (6 bases). V lost 1 base to trimming and J lost 8 bases, with 15 bases between them. Germline V CDR1 and CDR2: SGHAT, FQNNGV. The CDR3 totals 15 residues. The CDR3 spells CASSLAGRLSDEQFF. The CDR3 coding sequence is TGTGCCAGCAGCTTAGCGGGGAGGCTCTCCGATGAGCAGTTCTTC.

This clonotype was seen more than once but under ten times. The chain links TRBV20-1 to TRBJ1-5, with a possible D match to TRBD1 (6 bases). V was cut by 5 bases and J by 5 bases, with 19 bases left in between. The CDR3 runs 15 residues. Germline V CDR1 and CDR2: DFQATT, SNEGSKA (reference sequence). Written as DNA, the CDR3 is TGCAGTGCTGGATCAGTCAGGGGAGGGTATCAGCCCCAGCATTTT. Translating gives CSAGSVRGGYQPQHF.

This clonotype occurred a few times. The J gene is TRBJ2-3, the V gene TRBV6-5, with a tentative D call TRBD2 (6 bases). This CDR3 comprises 16 residues. Germline values: CDR1 MNHEY, CDR2 SVGAGI. V was pared by 2 bases and J by 0 bases, with 12 bases between. CDR3 nucleotide sequence: TGTGCCAGCAGTTACCTCGTTGGGGGGAGCACAGATACGCAGTATTTT. It encodes CASSYLVGGSTDTQYF.

This clonotype was counted ten times or more. The chain employs TRBV28 and TRBJ2-1; D is ambiguous. Per the germline V gene, CDR1 is MDHEN and CDR2 is SYDVKM. The CDR3 sequence is 14 residues long. V was clipped by 5 bases and J by 9 bases, with 17 bases between them. The CDR3 nucleotides read TGTGCCAGCAGTACACCAACTACAGTGGGTGAGCAGTTCTTC. Amino acid sequence: CASSTPTTVGEQFF. Complete variable domain (other parts from reference TRBV28 and TRBJ2-1): DVKVTQSSRYLVKRTGEKVFLECVQDMDHENMFWYRQDPGLGLRLIYFSYDVKMKEKGDIPEGYSVSREKKERFSLILESASTNQTSMYLCASSTPTTVGEQFFGPGTRLTVL.

In this sample, this clonotype turned up a few times. The CDR3 nucleotides read TGCGCCAGCGGGGGTTCAAGAGAGACCCAGTACTTC. This codes for CASGGSRETQYF. The chain recombines TRBV5-1 with TRBJ2-5, with D possibly being TRBD1 or TRBD2 (5 bases each). Germline V gene sequence: CDR1 SGHRS, CDR2 YFSETQ. This CDR3 spans 12 amino acids. Trimming shortened V by 7 bases and J by 4 bases, and 11 bases separated the two germline ends.

With respect to this clonotype: This could be a read error, since a much larger clone is one nucleotide away. V usage is TRBV10-3 and J usage is TRBJ2-1; 13 bases are a match to TRBD2. The germline gives CDR1 ENHRY, CDR2 SYGVKD. The CDR3 is 15 amino acids. CDR3 region: CAISGLAGVLNGQFF. The CDR3 DNA sequence: TGTGCCATCAGCGGACTAGCGGGAGTTCTCAATGGGCAGTTCTTC.

This clonotype was recorded many times. The chain links TRBV12-3 or TRBV12-4 to TRBJ2-7, with D possibly matching TRBD1 (5 bases). V was clipped by 3 bases and J by 8 bases, with 11 bases between them. The CDR3 loop spans 12 amino acids. CDR3 amino acids: CASSFPGFQQYF. In DNA, the CDR3 is TGTGCCAGCAGTTTTCCAGGGTTCCAGCAGTACTTC.

Many counts were recorded for this clonotype. This chain connects TRBV10-3 to TRBJ1-1; maybe TRBD1 (5 bases). The germline CDR1 and CDR2 sequences are ENHRY and SYGVKD. V was clipped by 4 bases and J by 2 bases, with 14 bases between them. This CDR3 contains 15 residues. In DNA, the CDR3 is TGTGCCATCAGTGTAGGGAGACAGTCAAACACTGAAGCTTTCTTT. It specifies CAISVGRQSNTEAFF.

Many counts were recorded for this clonotype. The rearrangement uses TRBV6-5 and TRBJ1-4, with 10 bases that match TRBD1. CDR1 is MNHEY and CDR2 is SVGAGI in the germline V gene. This CDR3 is 17 amino acids long. V shed 0 bases and J 6 bases; nucleotides not matched to a gene: 7. For the CDR3, the DNA is TGTGCCAGCAGTTACTCGACGCCGACAGGGGGCTATGAAAAACTGTTTTTT. It is translated as CASSYSTPTGGYEKLFF.

As regards this clonotype: Compared with germline, one end of the junction differs, possibly owing to a read error. In DNA form, the CDR3 reads TGTGCCAACAGCCAATGGGGGGGGCACACTGAAGCTTTCTTT. Its protein product is CANSQWGGHTEAFF. This chain joins TRBV7-9 and TRBJ1-1; weak D call: TRBD1 (6 bases). CDR1 is SEHNR and CDR2 is FQNEAQ in the germline V gene (reference sequence). This CDR3 spans 14 amino acids.

There are many counts of this clonotype. This chain links TRBV2 with TRBJ1-4; 10 bases agree with TRBD1. CDR3 length: 14 residues. Germline V gives CDR1 SNHLY, CDR2 FYNNEI. V dropped 6 bases and J dropped 9; count of bases not matched to a gene: 7. The CDR3 DNA sequence: TGTGCCAGCAGAGCCGGGACAGGGGATCAAAAACTGTTTTTT. This codes for CASRAGTGDQKLFF. Full variable domain (missing parts from reference TRBV2 and TRBJ1-4): EPEVTQTPSHQVTQMGQEVILRCVPISNHLYFYWYRQILGQKVEFLVSFYNNEISEKSEIFDDQFSVERPDGSNFTLKIRSTKLEDSAMYFCASRAGTGDQKLFFGSGTQLSVL.

This clonotype occurred once. At one end, the junction sequence differs from germline, possibly due to a read error. The chain carries TRBV7-8 and TRBJ1-2; D may be TRBD1 (5 bases). CDR3 size: 15 residues. CDR1 is SGHVS, CDR2 FQNEAQ, per germline. CDR3 sequence (DNA): TGCGCCAGCAGCCAAGCCGCGGGACGGGATTATGGCTACACCTTC. This sequence encodes CASSQAAGRDYGYTF. Variable domain in full (rest from reference TRBV7-8 and TRBJ1-2): GAGVSQSPRYKVAKRGQDVALRCDPISGHVSLFWYQQALGQGPEFLTYFQNEAQLDKSGLPSDRFFAERPEGSVSTLKIQRTQQEDSAVYLCASSQAAGRDYGYTFGSGTRLTVV.

This clonotype was seen at least ten times. The chain recombines TRBV28 with TRBJ2-7; D unresolved. The CDR3 has 13 residues. Germline V gene data show CDR1 as MDHEN and CDR2 as SYDVKM. Trimming left V 4 bases short and J 2 bases short, with 9 bases between. The CDR3 sequence is CASSWMVPYEQYF. Written as DNA, the CDR3 is TGTGCCAGCAGTTGGATGGTCCCCTACGAGCAGTACTTC.

This clonotype was found many times. The genes are TRBV20-1 and TRBJ2-1; 8 nucleotides align to TRBD2. CDR3 length equals 13 residues. The germline gives CDR1 DFQATT, CDR2 SNEGSKA (reference sequence). After removal of 5 bases from V and 8 bases from J, the junction contained 8 bases not matched to a gene. The CDR3 bases are TGCAGTGCTCCCCCAAGCGGGAGAGATGAGCAGTTCTTC. Its protein is CSAPPSGRDEQFF.

This clonotype was counted ten times or more. The V and J genes are TRBV3-1 and TRBJ2-1; D not certain. The CDR3 spans 13 residues. V dropped 3 bases and J dropped 4 bases, with 7 bases sitting between them. In germline, CDR1 is LGHDT, CDR2 YNNKEL (reference sequence). In DNA, the CDR3 is TGTGCCAGCAGCCACGGGCCGTACAATGAGCAGTTCTTC. Translating it yields CASSHGPYNEQFF.

V and J are TRBV12-3 or TRBV12-4 and TRBJ2-3, with D possibly TRBD1 on 5 matching bases. The CDR3 runs 15 residues. V lost 2 bases and J lost 6, with 15 bases in between. The CDR3 DNA follows: TGTGCCAGCAGTTTAAACCCCCAGGGATCGGATACGCAGTATTTT. Residues: CASSLNPQGSDTQYF.

CDR3 residues: CASSYAGLYTQYF. CDR3 DNA sequence: TGTGCCAGCAGTTACGCGGGTCTATATACGCAGTATTTT. The J gene is TRBJ2-3, the V gene TRBV6-2 or TRBV6-3; perhaps TRBD2 as D (5 bases). The CDR3 runs to 13 residues. V was pared by 2 bases and J by 7 bases, with 10 bases between. The germline CDR1 and CDR2 sequences are MNHEY and SVGEGT.